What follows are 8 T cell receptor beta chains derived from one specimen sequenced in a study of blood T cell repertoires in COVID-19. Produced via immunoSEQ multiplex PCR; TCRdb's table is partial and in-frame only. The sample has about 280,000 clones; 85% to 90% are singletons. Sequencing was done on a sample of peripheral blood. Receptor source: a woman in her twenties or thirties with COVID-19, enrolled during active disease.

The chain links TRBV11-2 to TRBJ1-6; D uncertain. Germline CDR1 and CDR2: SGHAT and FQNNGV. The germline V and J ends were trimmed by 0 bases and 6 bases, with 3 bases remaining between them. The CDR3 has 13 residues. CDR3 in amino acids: CASSLDINSPLHF. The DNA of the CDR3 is TGTGCCAGCAGCTTAGACATTAATTCACCCCTCCACTTT.

The chain's CDR3 is CASSPQGGELFF. For the CDR3, the DNA is TGTGCCAGCTCACCTCAGGGCGGGGAGCTGTTTTTT. The rearrangement links TRBV18 to TRBJ2-2; TRBD1 might be the D (5 bases). Germline-derived CDR1 and CDR2 are KGHSH and LQKENI. The ends were cut back, 3 bases at V and 7 bases at J, with 6 bases in the middle. CDR3 size: 12 residues.

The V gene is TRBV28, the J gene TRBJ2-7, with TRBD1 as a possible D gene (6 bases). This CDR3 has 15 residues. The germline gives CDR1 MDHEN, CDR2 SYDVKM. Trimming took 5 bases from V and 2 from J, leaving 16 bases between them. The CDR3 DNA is TGTGCCAGCAGTACCCCCGGGACACCTACCTACGAGCAGTACTTC. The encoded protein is CASSTPGTPTYEQYF.

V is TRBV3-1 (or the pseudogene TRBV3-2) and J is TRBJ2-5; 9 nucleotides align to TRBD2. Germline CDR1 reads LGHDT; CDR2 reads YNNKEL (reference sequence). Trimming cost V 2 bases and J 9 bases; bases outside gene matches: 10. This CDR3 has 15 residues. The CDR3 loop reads CASSQRRGRAFAQYF. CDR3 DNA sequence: TGTGCCAGCAGCCAACGTCGCGGGAGGGCCTTCGCCCAGTACTTC.

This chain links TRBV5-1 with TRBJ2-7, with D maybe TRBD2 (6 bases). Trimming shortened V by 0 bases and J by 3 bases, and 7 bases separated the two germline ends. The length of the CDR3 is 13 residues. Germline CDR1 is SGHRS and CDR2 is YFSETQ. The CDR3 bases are TGCGCCAGCAGCTTGGGACTAGTCTACGAGCAGTACTTC. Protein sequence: CASSLGLVYEQYF.

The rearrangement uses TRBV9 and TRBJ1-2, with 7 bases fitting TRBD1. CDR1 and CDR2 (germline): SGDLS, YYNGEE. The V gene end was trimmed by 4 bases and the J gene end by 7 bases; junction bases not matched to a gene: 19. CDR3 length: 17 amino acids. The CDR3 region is CASSSPAGGQAPGGYTF. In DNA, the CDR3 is TGTGCCAGCAGCTCCCCCGCCGGCGGACAGGCACCTGGTGGCTACACCTTC.

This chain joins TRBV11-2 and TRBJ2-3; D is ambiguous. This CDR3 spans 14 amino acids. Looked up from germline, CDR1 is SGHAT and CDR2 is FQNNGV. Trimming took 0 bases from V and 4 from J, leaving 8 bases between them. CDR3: CASSLDMTPDTQYF. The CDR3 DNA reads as TGTGCCAGCAGCTTAGATATGACTCCAGATACGCAGTATTTT.

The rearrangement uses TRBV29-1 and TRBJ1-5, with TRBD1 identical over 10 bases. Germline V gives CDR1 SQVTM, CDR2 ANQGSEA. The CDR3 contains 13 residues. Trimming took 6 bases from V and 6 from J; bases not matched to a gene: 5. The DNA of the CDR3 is TGCAGCGTGGGGGGGGACAGGGGTCAGCCCCAGCATTTT. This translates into CSVGGDRGQPQHF.